A single sample is the source of the 21 T cell receptor beta chains below, sequenced in a study of T-cell reconstitution after alpha-beta-depleted transplantation in children. TCRbeta library construction was performed incorporating unique molecular identifiers. Via MiXCR, TCRdb re-called the PCR reads, giving one row per CDR3 protein. The profile shows 200,000 to 250,000 distinct CDR3 sequences, approximately 9% of them singletons. The specimen comprised PBMCs from the stem cell graft donor, sampled from the stem cell graft. All receptors derive from a human donor who donated a stem cell graft to a child with acute lymphoblastic leukemia.

The chain uses TRBV3-1 and TRBJ2-3; the D is unclear. There are 16 residues in the CDR3. The V gene lost 0 bases and the J gene lost 2 bases, with 12 bases spanning the gap. Germline CDR1 is LGHDT and CDR2 is YNNKEL (reference sequence). CDR3 in amino acids: CASSQDRIPVTDTQYF. The DNA for the CDR3 is TGTGCCAGCAGCCAAGATCGGATCCCAGTCACAGATACGCAGTATTTT.

This clonotype turned up a few times. The chain couples TRBV5-1 to TRBJ1-1, with TRBD1 as a possible D gene (5 bases). This CDR3 is built from 15 residues. Germline CDR1 and CDR2: SGHRS and YFSETQ. Trimming pared 2 bases from V and 1 base from J, leaving 12 bases between. The CDR3 nucleotides are TGCGCCAGCAGCTTCATCGCAGGGAGGAACACTGAAGCTTTCTTT. Residues: CASSFIAGRNTEAFF.

V is TRBV5-1 and J is TRBJ1-2; D is ambiguous. Germline lookup yields CDR1 SGHRS and CDR2 YFSETQ. This CDR3 is 13 amino acids long. Trimming stripped 3 bases from V and 2 bases from J, with 8 bases between. The DNA for the CDR3 is TGCGCCAGCAGCTCAGCGGAAAACTATGGCTACACCTTC. This translates into CASSSAENYGYTF.

This rearrangement joins TRBV3-1 to TRBJ2-7, with D perhaps being TRBD1 or TRBD2 (6 bases each). The CDR3 runs 16 residues. Germline assignment: CDR1 LGHDT and CDR2 YNNKEL (reference sequence). The ends were cut back, 1 base at V and 6 bases at J, with 19 bases in the middle. The DNA of the CDR3 is TGTGCCAGCAGCCAAGCGGGGTCGGGGGCGCGGGTCGAGCAGTACTTC. Translating gives CASSQAGSGARVEQYF.

The sample holds many counts of this clonotype. This chain uses TRBV25-1 with TRBJ2-7; either TRBD1 or TRBD2 may supply D (5 bases each). In germline, CDR1 is MGHDK, CDR2 SYGVNS. Trimming took 2 bases from V and 5 from J, leaving 16 bases between them. The CDR3 covers 15 residues. The CDR3: CASSETAGTFHEQYF. CDR3 sequence (DNA): TGTGCCAGCAGTGAAACTGCCGGGACCTTCCACGAGCAGTACTTC.

There are a few counts of this clonotype. The chain employs TRBV27 and TRBJ1-2; D is possibly TRBD1 (5 bases). The CDR3 contains 15 residues. Deletions cut 5 bases from V and 8 bases from J, with 21 bases between. The germline gives CDR1 MNHEY, CDR2 SMNVEV (reference sequence). The CDR3: CASSPNRQLVWGYTF. The CDR3 nucleotides are TGTGCCAGCAGTCCGAATAGACAGCTCGTGTGGGGCTACACCTTC.

This clonotype showed up just a few times. The rearrangement joins TRBV20-1 to TRBJ2-1; D may be TRBD2 (7 bases). V was pared by 4 bases and J by 8 bases, with 21 bases between. Germline values: CDR1 DFQATT, CDR2 SNEGSKA (reference sequence). The CDR3 is 15 amino acids. The DNA of the CDR3 is TGCAGTGCTATGGTGGGGGGGCGGTTAAGCGATGAGCAGTTCTTC. Encoded protein: CSAMVGGRLSDEQFF.

This clonotype was observed many times. This sequence joins TRBV5-1 and TRBJ1-1, with D tentatively TRBD1 (5 bases). This CDR3 has 14 amino acids. With 4 bases removed from V and 4 bases from J, the gap between germline ends came to 14 bases. Germline assignment: CDR1 SGHRS and CDR2 YFSETQ. In DNA, the CDR3 is TGCGCCAGCAGCCCCAATGGGGGGGTCACTGAAGCTTTCTTT. It codes for CASSPNGGVTEAFF.

The genes are TRBV2 and TRBJ2-2; no clear D. This CDR3 is built from 14 residues. Germline V gives CDR1 SNHLY, CDR2 FYNNEI. Trimming left V 8 bases short and J 0 bases short, with 10 bases between. CDR3 nucleotides: TGTGCCAGCCAAGGGCGGTCGAACACCGGGGAGCTGTTTTTT. Translating gives CASQGRSNTGELFF.

The gene calls are TRBV5-1 and TRBJ2-3; D gene ambiguous. In germline, CDR1 is SGHRS, CDR2 YFSETQ. V lost 0 bases and J lost 0, with 11 bases in between. The CDR3 has 16 amino acids. CDR3 DNA sequence: TGCGCCAGCAGCTTGGTTCCCCGGGCCAGCACAGATACGCAGTATTTT. It yields the protein CASSLVPRASTDTQYF.

This clonotype was seen a few times. The chain uses TRBV2 and TRBJ1-6; D is possibly TRBD1 (5 bases). Germline V gene lookup returns CDR1 SNHLY and CDR2 FYNNEI. The CDR3 has 18 residues. Trimming removed 2 bases at V and 0 bases at J, with 14 bases between. DNA for the CDR3: TGTGCCAGCAGTGAAATAACAGGATTGAGCTCCTATAATTCACCCCTCCACTTT. It translates to CASSEITGLSSYNSPLHF.

The chain recombines TRBV12-3 or TRBV12-4 with TRBJ2-7; D is tentatively TRBD1 or TRBD2 (5 bases each). V dropped 4 bases and J dropped 2 bases, with 18 bases sitting between them. This CDR3 has 16 residues. CDR3 sequence: CASSSPLGQGAYEQYF. The CDR3 nucleotides are TGTGCCAGCAGTTCCCCCCTTGGGCAGGGAGCCTACGAGCAGTACTTC.

This clonotype came up a few times. The gene calls are TRBV30 and TRBJ1-1, with a possible D match to TRBD1 (5 bases). The germline V gene has CDR1 GTSNPN and CDR2 SVGIG (reference sequence). The CDR3 totals 12 residues. Trimming removed 4 bases from V and 4 bases from J, with 10 bases in between. CDR3 coding DNA: TGTGCCTGGATGAGGGGCCTCACTGAAGCTTTCTTT. Translation: CAWMRGLTEAFF.

There are many counts of this clonotype. This rearrangement joins TRBV12-3 or TRBV12-4 to TRBJ2-2, with 7 positions matching TRBD2. V trimming: 7 bases; J trimming: 1 base; junction bases outside the gene matches: 3. This CDR3 has 14 residues. CDR3: CASTPSGNTGELFF. The DNA of the CDR3 is TGTGCCAGCACGCCTAGCGGGAACACCGGGGAGCTGTTTTTT.

This clonotype was found a few times. The chain couples TRBV19 to TRBJ1-2; no reliable D call. Germline assignment: CDR1 LNHDA and CDR2 SQIVND (reference sequence). Trimming left V 3 bases short and J 5 bases short, with 16 bases between. The CDR3 loop spans 15 amino acids. The CDR3 here is CASSIALHSTYGYTF. The CDR3 DNA follows: TGTGCCAGTAGTATCGCCCTACACAGTACTTATGGCTACACCTTC.

J is TRBJ2-7 and V is TRBV3-1, with no clear D. Germline V gene sequence: CDR1 LGHDT, CDR2 YNNKEL (reference sequence). There are 15 residues in the CDR3. V was shortened by 3 bases and J by 0 bases, with 12 bases between the two germline ends. CDR3 loop: CASSHKGFTSYEQYF. For the CDR3, the DNA is TGTGCCAGCAGCCACAAGGGATTCACCTCCTACGAGCAGTACTTC.

In its sample, this clonotype was seen many times. J is TRBJ2-3 and V is TRBV5-1; 8 nucleotides align to TRBD1. Germline V gives CDR1 SGHRS, CDR2 YFSETQ. This CDR3 is 15 amino acids long. Trimming at V came to 6 bases and at J to 5 bases, leaving 11 bases not matched to a gene. CDR3 DNA sequence: TGCGCCAGCACCATACAGGGGGTTGTTCAAGATACGCAGTATTTT. Its protein product is CASTIQGVVQDTQYF.

This clonotype was counted ten times or more. The V and J genes are TRBV11-2 and TRBJ2-1; tentatively, D is TRBD2 (5 bases). Germline values: CDR1 SGHAT, CDR2 FQNNGV. This CDR3 is built from 15 residues. The V end was cut by 3 bases, the J end by 1 base, with 10 bases between. The CDR3 DNA reads TGTGCCAGCAGCTTTAGTCCGGGGTCCTACAATGAGCAGTTCTTC. Translating it yields CASSFSPGSYNEQFF.

The J gene is TRBJ2-2, the V gene TRBV6-6; weak D call: TRBD1 (5 bases). This CDR3 contains 10 residues. Germline V gives CDR1 MNHNY, CDR2 SVGAGI (reference sequence). V gave up 9 bases and J gave up 7 bases, with 6 bases separating them. CDR3 nucleotides: TGTGCCAGTAGGGGCGGGGAGCTGTTTTTT. Its translation: CASRGGELFF.

This clonotype has ten or more counts. The chain links TRBV29-1 to TRBJ2-7; maybe TRBD2 (6 bases). CDR1 SQVTM and CDR2 ANQGSEA come from the germline V gene. V was trimmed by 0 bases and J by 5 bases, leaving 8 bases between them. The CDR3 spans 12 residues. The CDR3 nucleotides are TGCAGCGTTGAAGAGCGGGGAAACGAGCAGTACTTC. Its translation: CSVEERGNEQYF.

The rearrangement joins TRBV4-1 to TRBJ2-1; 10 bases line up with TRBD1. CDR1 MGHRA and CDR2 YSYEKL come from the germline V gene. V was clipped by 4 bases and J by 8 bases; unmatched bases: 8. The CDR3 extends over 15 amino acids. The CDR3 sequence: CASSRIGQGDDEQFF. The DNA of the CDR3 is TGCGCCAGCAGCCGGATCGGACAGGGGGACGATGAGCAGTTCTTC.